This is a list of T cell receptor beta chains from one sample in a study of T cell repertoires in cytomegalovirus infection. TCRdb re-derived calls from the reads in MiXCR, one entry per CDR3 protein. The sample consists of some 350,000 distinct CDR3 sequences, about 35% of them appearing once. For these receptors, no antigen is known. Here the sequenced sample was cultured PBMCs, taken from culture after CMV antigen stimulation. The receptors here all came from a human donor in good health (CMV status not recorded). Some clones in this sample may be carry-over from other donors' samples. Each CDR3 is given with its conserved first and last residue. Each record gives: V gene, J gene, D gene, clone size, CDR3 DNA, CDR3 protein. D genes are given only for firm matches. Where a row states a size, it is once, few, many or the class of an expanded clone; other rows omit it.

TRBV5-4,TRBJ1-2,.,.,TGTGCCAGCAAGGGATTCTATGGCTACACCTTC,CASKGFYGYTF
TRBV13,TRBJ2-5,TRBD2,few,TGTGCCAGCAGCTTAAAGCGGCGGGGGGAGACCCAGTACTTC,CASSLKRRGETQYF
TRBV6-2/TRBV6-3,TRBJ2-1,.,.,TGTGCCAGCACCCGAGGCTGGGGTGAGCAGTTCTTC,CASTRGWGEQFF
TRBV7-9,TRBJ2-1,.,few,TGTGCCAGCAGCTTAGATGGATCCGCCAATGAGCAGTTCTTC,CASSLDGSANEQFF
TRBV18,TRBJ1-4,.,.,TGTGCCAGCTCATTCGCTAGGGCCGGTGATGAAAAACTGTTTTTT,CASSFARAGDEKLFF
TRBV7-6,TRBJ2-1,TRBD2,many,TGTGCCAGCAGCTCGAGGACTAGCGGGAGGGCTAGGGATGAGCAGTTCTTC,CASSSRTSGRARDEQFF
TRBV6-6,TRBJ2-1,TRBD2,.,TGTGCCAGCAGTTACAGAATTAGCGGGTCCTACTACAATGAGCAGTTCTTC,CASSYRISGSYYNEQFF
TRBV28,TRBJ1-4,TRBD1,.,TGTGCCAGCAGTTTACCGACAGGGAAAGGTGAAAAACTGTTTTTT,CASSLPTGKGEKLFF
TRBV7-4,TRBJ1-1,TRBD1,few,TGTGCCAGCAGCCCGGGACAGGGGATATACACTGAAGCTTTCTTT,CASSPGQGIYTEAFF
TRBV7-2,TRBJ1-5,.,.,TGTGCCAGCAGCGTAGTCACCAATCGGCCCCAGCATTTT,CASSVVTNRPQHF
TRBV6-5,TRBJ2-1,.,few,TGTGCCAGCAGTTACTCTAATGTGGGAGTGTTAGATGAGCAGTTCTTC,CASSYSNVGVLDEQFF
TRBV5-6,TRBJ1-5,.,few,TGTGCCAGCAGCTGGCGGAATCAGCCCCAGCATTTT,CASSWRNQPQHF
TRBV18,TRBJ1-5,.,.,TGTGCCAGCTCACTCAACGGCGGGGAAGTAGGGAACAATCAGCCCCAGCATTTT,CASSLNGGEVGNNQPQHF
TRBV7-2,TRBJ2-1,TRBD2,.,TGTGCCAGCAGCTTAGATCTAGCGGGGAAAAATGAGCAGTTCTTC,CASSLDLAGKNEQFF
TRBV7-9,TRBJ1-2,.,.,TGTGCCAGCAGCTTAAGTACAGTCTACTATGGCTACACCTTC,CASSLSTVYYGYTF
TRBV7-2,TRBJ2-1,.,many,TGTGCCAGCAGCTTAGACCAGGGGACAATGACGCAGTTCTTC,CASSLDQGTMTQFF
TRBV24-1,TRBJ2-3,.,many,TGTGCCACCAGTGACTACAGATATACGCAGTATTTT,CATSDYRYTQYF
TRBV6-2/TRBV6-3,TRBJ1-1,TRBD1,.,TGTGCCAGCAGTTCCCCCGACAGGGGGGCAAGTGAAGCTTTCTTT,CASSSPDRGASEAFF
TRBV5-1,TRBJ2-5,TRBD1,.,TGCGCCAGCAGCTTGGGGGACAGAGAGACCCAGTACTTC,CASSLGDRETQYF
TRBV7-8,TRBJ2-7,.,many,TGTGCCAGCAGCTTAGGTCGGAACTACGAGCAGTACTTC,CASSLGRNYEQYF
TRBV6-4,TRBJ2-2,TRBD1,many,TGTGCCAGCAGTACGGGACAGGGCTCTACCGGGGAGCTGTTTTTT,CASSTGQGSTGELFF
TRBV10-3,TRBJ2-1,TRBD1,few,TGTGCCATCAGTGAGTCGGGGGGACAGGGTGTTAAGCAGTTCTTC,CAISESGGQGVKQFF
TRBV30,TRBJ2-7,TRBD2,.,TGTGCCTGGACGACTAGCTCGGGGTACGAGCAGTACTTC,CAWTTSSGYEQYF
TRBV29-1,TRBJ1-3,.,.,TGCAGCGTTTTGGGCCGCGGAGGGAACACCATATATTTT,CSVLGRGGNTIYF
TRBV10-3,TRBJ1-3,.,.,TGTGCCATCAGAACGTTATCCAACATATATTTT,CAIRTLSNIYF
TRBV6-5,TRBJ1-5,TRBD1,.,TGTGCCAGCAGCCGGACAGGAGAGAATCAGCCCCAGCATTTT,CASSRTGENQPQHF
TRBV4-1,TRBJ2-6,TRBD2,.,TGCGCCAGCCGCGCGGGAGTGGGAGGGGCCAACGTCCTGACTTTC,CASRAGVGGANVLTF
TRBV12-3/TRBV12-4,TRBJ2-1,.,.,TGTGCCAGCAGCAACAGGGTCCACAATGAGCAGTTCTTC,CASSNRVHNEQFF
TRBV6-2/TRBV6-3,TRBJ2-3,.,.,TGTGCCACCGCCCCACTGGTTTCGGGCACAGATACGCAGTATTTT,CATAPLVSGTDTQYF
TRBV28,TRBJ2-7,TRBD1,few,TGTGCCAGCAGTTCCTTCTGGACAGGTGGATCCTACGAGCAGTACTTC,CASSSFWTGGSYEQYF
TRBV2,TRBJ2-1,TRBD2,few,TGTGCCAGCAGTGTGCAACTAGCGGGTTACAATGAGCAGTTCTTC,CASSVQLAGYNEQFF
TRBV7-6,TRBJ1-6,.,.,TGTGCCAGCAGCTTTTCAGGGAACAGTTCACCCCTCCACTTT,CASSFSGNSSPLHF
TRBV24-1,TRBJ1-5,.,few,TGTGCCACCAGTGATTTGGCTGGGGACAATCAGCCCCAGCATTTT,CATSDLAGDNQPQHF
TRBV6-2/TRBV6-3,TRBJ2-1,.,.,TGTGCCAGCAGTCGATACAGGGCTGGTAATGAGCAGTTCTTC,CASSRYRAGNEQFF
TRBV19,TRBJ2-1,.,.,TGTGCCAGTAGACCGGACACCTCCTACAATGAGCAGTTCTTC,CASRPDTSYNEQFF
TRBV7-2,TRBJ1-5,.,.,TGTGCCAGCAGCCCAGCAGGGATGAGACAGCCCCAGCATTTT,CASSPAGMRQPQHF
TRBV7-2,TRBJ2-7,TRBD2,many,TGTGCCAGCAGCTTATCCCTGGGGGGGTTTGGCGAGCAGTACTTC,CASSLSLGGFGEQYF
TRBV7-2,TRBJ2-7,TRBD2,.,TGTGCCAGCAGCTCCCGGGGCGGCGGGAGGGATGAGCAGTACTTC,CASSSRGGGRDEQYF
TRBV12-3/TRBV12-4,TRBJ1-5,.,.,TGTGCCAGCAGCCTAGCTGGGGGCGGTCAGCCCCAGCATTTT,CASSLAGGGQPQHF
TRBV12-3/TRBV12-4,TRBJ1-1,.,.,TGTGCCAGCTCTCCGAGGGCTGACCATACCGGGGGTTTCTTT,CASSPRADHTGGFF
TRBV27,TRBJ1-6,.,few,TGTGCCAGCAGGGAACAGATCGGGCGTTCACCCCTCCACTTT,CASREQIGRSPLHF
TRBV10-3,TRBJ1-1,TRBD1,.,TGTGCCATCAGTGGTGGACAGGGGCAAGCTTTCTTT,CAISGGQGQAFF
TRBV4-3,TRBJ1-5,.,.,TGCGCCAGCAGCCAAGATCGGACCCGTAATCAGCCCCAGCATTTT,CASSQDRTRNQPQHF
TRBV4-3,TRBJ2-3,.,.,TGCGCCAGCAGCCAGGGAGCGGCGGCAGATACGCAGTATTTT,CASSQGAAADTQYF
TRBV7-8,TRBJ2-6,TRBD2,.,TGTGCCAGCAGCACGACCGTGGCGGGAGATTCAAAGGGCAACGTCCTGACTTTC,CASSTTVAGDSKGNVLTF
TRBV10-3,TRBJ2-5,TRBD2,few,TGTGCCATCAGTGACAGCGGGAGGGCCGCAAAGACCCAGTACTTC,CAISDSGRAAKTQYF
TRBV6-2/TRBV6-3,TRBJ1-1,TRBD1,.,TGTGCCAGCAGACCCCTACAGGGGGCGAGGACTGAAGCTTTCTTT,CASRPLQGARTEAFF
TRBV27,TRBJ2-1,.,.,TGTGCCAGCAGTTTAGAGGGACTTCCCGATGAGCAGTTCTTC,CASSLEGLPDEQFF
TRBV7-8,TRBJ2-1,TRBD2,many,TGTGCCAGCAGCTACAAAGCCGGGAGACTAGGACTAGCGAAAGTTTGGCATGAGCAGTTCTTC,CASSYKAGRLGLAKVWHEQFF
TRBV6-2/TRBV6-3,TRBJ2-3,.,.,TGTGCCAGCAGACCAATCGGACAAATAACGCAGTATTTT,CASRPIGQITQYF
TRBV27,TRBJ1-4,.,.,TGTGCCAGCAGGTGGACGATAAATGAAAAACTGTTTTTT,CASRWTINEKLFF
TRBV28,TRBJ1-1,.,.,TGTGCCAGCAGTCCCCAGGGACCGAGGAAAGCTTTCTTT,CASSPQGPRKAFF